What follows are 18 T cell receptor beta chains derived from one specimen sequenced in a study of CD8+CD57+ T cells in acquired aplastic anemia (dated by TCRdb to 2017 to 2018). TCRdb names Illumina HiSeq 2000 as the instrument used. Profiling of TCR beta VDJ combinations and CDR3 sequences used genomic DNA as the template. TCRdb applied fastp at Q25 and MiXCR to the public reads, then kept only in-frame beta chains. Every entry covers one CDR3 protein and lists the most common genes and DNA from its rows. This sample lists about 190,000 distinct CDR3 sequences; around 65% were detected once. The top ten clonotypes cover 46% of the sample. The material sequenced was sorted CD4+, CD8+, or CD8+CD57+ T cells (not recorded which) from PBMCs. The receptors come from a human donor with severe aplastic anemia or a healthy control (not recorded which).

This clonotype was seen just once. The chain combines TRBV24-1 with TRBJ2-5; D is perhaps TRBD1 (6 bases). The CDR3 runs to 15 residues. Deletions cut 4 bases from V and 2 bases from J, with 13 bases between. Germline V lookup: CDR1 KGHDR, CDR2 SFDVKD. The CDR3 loop is CATSENTGLQETQYF. CDR3 in DNA: TGTGCCACCAGTGAGAACACAGGGTTACAAGAGACCCAGTACTTC.

V gene TRBV20-1 combines with J gene TRBJ2-5; D might be TRBD2 (5 bases). The CDR3 totals 12 residues. Trimming removed 3 bases at V and 7 bases at J, with 12 bases between. Germline CDR1 and CDR2: DFQATT and SNEGSKA (reference sequence). CDR3 sequence reads: CSASSGPGTQYF. The CDR3 nucleotides read TGCAGTGCTAGCAGCGGCCCAGGGACCCAGTACTTC.

The chain recombines TRBV7-9 with TRBJ1-3, with D hard to call. CDR3 length equals 14 residues. The V gene's germline CDR1 is SEHNR and CDR2 FQNEAQ (reference sequence). The V and J ends lost 5 bases and 4 bases respectively, with 12 bases between them. CDR3 amino acids: CASSRQNKGNTIYF. In DNA, the CDR3 is TGTGCCAGCAGCCGTCAAAATAAGGGAAACACCATATATTTT.

This clonotype came up a few times. This chain joins TRBV7-8 and TRBJ2-7; D is ambiguous. Germline V gene lookup returns CDR1 SGHVS and CDR2 FQNEAQ. V was shortened by 6 bases and J by 1 base, with 10 bases between the two germline ends. The CDR3 totals 13 residues. The CDR3 coding sequence is TGTGCCAGCAGGGCTGTGGGTTCCTACGAGCAGTACTTC. Amino acid sequence: CASRAVGSYEQYF. Full variable domain (outside the CDR3, taken from reference TRBV7-8 and TRBJ2-7): GAGVSQSPRYKVAKRGQDVALRCDPISGHVSLFWYQQALGQGPEFLTYFQNEAQLDKSGLPSDRFFAERPEGSVSTLKIQRTQQEDSAVYLCASRAVGSYEQYFGPGTRLTVT.

This chain links TRBV10-3 with TRBJ1-3; D is unresolved. Deletions cut 0 bases from V and 4 bases from J, with 7 bases between. CDR1 ENHRY and CDR2 SYGVKD come from the germline V gene. The CDR3 covers 14 residues. The CDR3 coding sequence is TGTGCCATCAGTGAGTCTAATTTCGGAAACACCATATATTTT. Amino acids: CAISESNFGNTIYF.

CDR3 DNA: TGCAGTGCTAGAGATAGGGGCCCACAAAACTCTGGAAACACCATATATTTT. Encoded protein: CSARDRGPQNSGNTIYF. The chain joins TRBV20-1 to TRBJ1-3; perhaps TRBD1 as D (5 bases). CDR3 size: 17 residues. V was trimmed by 0 bases and J by 0 bases, leaving 15 bases between them. Germline CDR1 reads DFQATT; CDR2 reads SNEGSKA (reference sequence).

In nucleotides, the CDR3 is TGTGCCAGTACGTTTGGGAGACAGGGTAACTCTGGAAACACCATATATTTT. Its protein is CASTFGRQGNSGNTIYF. The chain combines TRBV19 with TRBJ1-3, with TRBD1 identical over 7 bases. From germline, CDR1 is LNHDA and CDR2 SQIVND (reference sequence). V gave up 7 bases and J gave up 0 bases; unmatched junction bases: 12. CDR3 length equals 17 residues.

The rearrangement uses TRBV6-5 and TRBJ1-1; D is unresolved. Germline-derived CDR1 and CDR2 are MNHEY and SVGAGI. There are 14 residues in the CDR3. V lost 3 bases and J 1 base, leaving 9 bases between the germline ends. CDR3 sequence: CASSYRVQNTEAFF. For the CDR3, the DNA is TGTGCCAGCAGTTATAGGGTCCAGAACACTGAAGCTTTCTTT.

The chain uses TRBV7-6 and TRBJ2-5, with TRBD2 matching 11 bases. CDR1 SGHVS and CDR2 FNYEAQ come from the germline V gene. The CDR3 is made up of 15 amino acids. V shed 3 bases and J 3 bases; nucleotides not matched to a gene: 3. This CDR3 is CASSFFSGREETQYF. CDR3 in DNA: TGTGCCAGCAGCTTTTTTAGCGGGAGGGAAGAGACCCAGTACTTC.

V gene TRBV20-1 combines with J gene TRBJ2-5, with TRBD1 as a possible D gene (6 bases). Trimming cost V 1 base and J 5 bases, with 8 bases left between them. The germline V gene has CDR1 DFQATT and CDR2 SNEGSKA (reference sequence). The CDR3 loop spans 12 amino acids. The CDR3 sequence is CSARGGQETQYF. The DNA of the CDR3 is TGCAGTGCTAGAGGCGGACAGGAGACCCAGTACTTC.

This chain links TRBV10-3 with TRBJ1-1; D call uncertain. The length of the CDR3 is 14 residues. The germline V gene has CDR1 ENHRY and CDR2 SYGVKD. V lost 3 bases and J 7 bases, leaving 15 bases between the germline ends. The CDR3 spells CAISDFNRAGEAFF. CDR3 nucleotide sequence: TGTGCCATCAGTGACTTCAACAGAGCAGGTGAAGCTTTCTTT.

This clonotype was found many times. This chain links TRBV15 with TRBJ1-2; D gene ambiguous. Trimming cost V 1 base and J 6 bases, with 6 bases left between them. CDR3 length equals 12 residues. In germline, CDR1 is LNHNV, CDR2 YYDKDF (reference sequence). The CDR3 DNA sequence: TGTGCCACCAGCAGAGGGGAGAATGGCTACACCTTC. It is translated as CATSRGENGYTF. Using reference TRBV15 and TRBJ1-2 for the parts outside the CDR3, the full variable domain is DAMVIQNPRYQVTQFGKPVTLSCSQTLNHNVMYWYQQKSSQAPKLLFHYYDKDFNNEADTPDNFQSRRPNTSFCFLDIRSPGLGDTAMYLCATSRGENGYTFGSGTRLTVV.

V is TRBV2 and J is TRBJ1-1; tentative D call: TRBD1 (6 bases). Germline V CDR1 and CDR2: SNHLY, FYNNEI. V shed 5 bases and J shed 5 bases, with 12 bases lying between them. The CDR3 extends over 13 amino acids. The CDR3 nucleotides read TGTGCCAGCAGTACGAAACAGGGAACTGAAGCTTTCTTT. Residues: CASSTKQGTEAFF.

Only a few counts were recorded for this clonotype. One junction end disagrees with the germline gene, perhaps due to a read error. The chain recombines TRBV20-1 with TRBJ2-5; TRBD1 is a possible D gene (6 bases). The CDR3 consists of 14 residues. CDR1 is DFQATT, CDR2 SNEGSKA, per germline (reference sequence). The CDR3 bases are TGTAGTGCTAAAAGACAGGCCTCACAAGAGACCCAGTACTTC. It encodes CSAKRQASQETQYF.

As concerns this clonotype: Relative to the germline gene, one junction end is altered; a read error may explain this. The chain combines TRBV7-2 with TRBJ2-7; possibly TRBD1 for D (5 bases). The CDR3 covers 15 residues. CDR1 and CDR2 (germline): SGHTA, FQGNSA. The CDR3 here is CASSQVSAGWSEQYF. The CDR3 DNA follows: TGCGCCAGCAGCCAAGTTTCGGCAGGGTGGAGCGAGCAGTACTTC.

Note on this clonotype: A junction boundary mismatches the germline segment, possibly from a read error. This chain links TRBV10-3 with TRBJ1-2, with D maybe TRBD1 (5 bases). The CDR3 loop spans 15 amino acids. Germline assignment: CDR1 ENHRY and CDR2 SYGVKD. The CDR3 loop reads CASSGETGPSHGYTF. The DNA of the CDR3 is TGTGCCAGCAGTGGAGAAACAGGACCCTCCCATGGCTACACCTTC.

The genes are TRBV20-1 and TRBJ2-1; D call uncertain. CDR1 is DFQATT, CDR2 SNEGSKA, per germline (reference sequence). With 0 bases removed from V and 5 bases from J, the gap between germline ends came to 5 bases. CDR3 length equals 12 residues. CDR3 nucleotide sequence: TGCAGTGCTAGAGACCAGAACAATGAGCAGTTCTTC. It translates to CSARDQNNEQFF.

The sample holds many counts of this clonotype. This chain uses TRBV14 with TRBJ1-2, with unresolved D. Trimming removed 2 bases at V and 4 bases at J, with 11 bases between. Germline V gene lookup returns CDR1 SGHDN and CDR2 FVKESK. This CDR3 region has 14 residues. This CDR3 reads CASSQSGPSYGYTF. CDR3 DNA: TGTGCCAGCAGCCAATCCGGGCCCAGCTATGGCTACACCTTC.